The 9 T cell receptor beta chains below were found in one sample sequenced in a study of cytotoxic CD8 clonotypes in ibrutinib-treated CLL (dated by TCRdb to the early 2020s). Library construction relied on the immunoSEQ multiplex PCR assay. Held by TCRdb, this immuneACCESS table contains in-frame sequences only and omits some clones. Under half of the omission traces to an unresolved V gene where checked; the cause of the rest is unknown. Across this sample there are over 100,000 clones, with over 75% seen only once. About 2.1% of the sample is held by the ten biggest clonotypes. Interpreted using the paper, the time point label stands for: around 2 years on ibrutinib. The source was PBMCs, collected after 24 months of ibrutinib treatment. These receptors all come from a human donor with chronic lymphocytic leukemia.

The V gene is TRBV14, the J gene TRBJ2-7; 7 positions agree with TRBD1. CDR1 and CDR2 (germline): SGHDN, FVKESK. The CDR3 spans 15 residues. After removal of 3 bases from V and 4 bases from J, the junction contained 9 bases not matched to a gene. CDR3 coding DNA: TGTGCCAGCAGCCACAGACAGGGCTTGGTATACGAGCAGTACTTC. Amino acid sequence: CASSHRQGLVYEQYF. Full variable domain (missing parts from reference TRBV14 and TRBJ2-7): EAGVTQFPSHSVIEKGQTVTLRCDPISGHDNLYWYRRVMGKEIKFLLHFVKESKQDESGMPNNRFLAERTGGTYSTLKVQPAELEDSGVYFCASSHRQGLVYEQYFGPGTRLTVT.

The chain couples TRBV6-6 to TRBJ1-2, with D unresolved. Germline assignment: CDR1 MNHNY and CDR2 SVGAGI (reference sequence). Between the trimmed V and J ends, which lost 8 bases and 1 base, there was a span of 8 bases. The CDR3 loop spans 12 amino acids. This CDR3 reads CASFTGNYGYTF. The CDR3 bases are TGTGCCAGCTTCACGGGTAACTATGGCTACACCTTC.

This chain uses TRBV19 with TRBJ2-3; the D is unclear. This CDR3 region has 12 residues. Trimming stripped 5 bases from V and 7 bases from J, with 10 bases between. Germline values: CDR1 LNHDA, CDR2 SQIVND (reference sequence). The CDR3 region has the DNA TGTGCCAGTAGTCCTAGGGCCCATACGCAGTATTTT. Protein: CASSPRAHTQYF.

V usage is TRBV6-1 and J usage is TRBJ2-3; no definite D call. Germline CDR1 is MNHNS and CDR2 is SASEGT. V lost 3 bases, J lost 3 bases, and 4 bases lay in between. The length of the CDR3 is 12 residues. Here the CDR3 reads CASSEVTDTQYF. Written as DNA, the CDR3 is TGTGCCAGCAGTGAGGTTACAGATACGCAGTATTTT.

This chain joins TRBV7-9 and TRBJ1-6; possibly TRBD1 for D (6 bases). There are 15 residues in the CDR3. V dropped 0 bases and J dropped 7 bases, with 10 bases sitting between them. Germline assignment: CDR1 SEHNR and CDR2 FQNEAQ (reference sequence). The CDR3 sequence: CASSLASGVNSPLHF. The CDR3 DNA sequence: TGTGCCAGCAGCTTAGCCTCAGGGGTGAATTCACCCCTCCACTTT.

The gene calls are TRBV5-4 and TRBJ2-3; 14 bases are shared with TRBD2. The length of the CDR3 is 17 residues. In germline, CDR1 is SGHNT, CDR2 YYREEE (reference sequence). Trimming cost V 4 bases and J 8 bases; bases outside gene matches: 12. Written as DNA, the CDR3 is TGTGCCAGCAGCGGGGGGGGACTAGCGGGAGTGCATGGTACGCAGTATTTT. This sequence encodes CASSGGGLAGVHGTQYF. The variable domain in full, with the rest retrieved from reference TRBV5-4 and TRBJ2-3, is ETGVTQSPTHLIKTRGQQVTLRCSSQSGHNTVSWYQQALGQGPQFIFQYYREEENGRGNFPPRFSGLQFPNYSSELNVNALELDDSALYLCASSGGGLAGVHGTQYFGPGTRLTVL.

V and J are TRBV5-4 and TRBJ1-1; TRBD1 might be the D (5 bases). This CDR3 comprises 14 residues. V dropped 5 bases and J dropped 9 bases, with 20 bases sitting between them. Germline loops: CDR1 SGHNT, CDR2 YYREEE (reference sequence). This chain's CDR3 is CASRAGTLSVKAFF. The CDR3 coding sequence is TGTGCCAGCAGGGCCGGGACCCTTAGTGTTAAAGCTTTCTTT.

V is TRBV5-6 and J is TRBJ2-7; TRBD1 aligns across 7 bases. Germline V CDR1 and CDR2: SGHDT, YYEEEE. The trim removed 4 bases at V and 2 bases at J, leaving 6 bases unmatched. CDR3 length: 14 amino acids. The CDR3 bases are TGTGCCAGCAGCCCTTGGGACAGAGCCTACGAGCAGTACTTC. This codes for CASSPWDRAYEQYF.

The chain links TRBV28 to TRBJ1-3; a weak D match, TRBD1 (6 bases). Germline-derived CDR1 and CDR2 are MDHEN and SYDVKM. Deletions cut 5 bases from V and 0 bases from J, with 11 bases between. The CDR3 covers 15 residues. The CDR3 bases are TGTGCCAGCAGTCAGACAGGCTACTCTGGAAACACCATATATTTT. Protein sequence: CASSQTGYSGNTIYF.